This TCR beta chain was sequenced for a study of blood T cells in healthy people across ages. General study findings and limits: Older age coincided with a roughly linear decline in TCR beta diversity per million T cells.

Alongside a J-beta primer mix, a sample-barcoded 5' primer served in a second PCR lasting about 7 to 11 cycles. MiXCR, run by TCRdb on the 5' RACE reads, gives a single entry per CDR3 protein. This table has fewer than 1,200,000 distinct CDR3 sequences, under 30% appearing once. The germline V gene has CDR1 SQVTM and CDR2 ANQGSEA. The trim removed 0 bases at V and 2 bases at J, leaving 10 bases unmatched. CDR3 size: 17 residues. Turning to this clonotype: Its antigen is unknown.

The sample was also linked to a second study, of T cells of mothers and their children.

Material for sequencing was blood. The clonotype originates from a girl aged 2 to 9 in good health. The J gene is TRBJ2-1, the V gene TRBV29-1, with 7 bases that match TRBD1. The CDR3 coding sequence is TGCAGCGTTGAAGACCTCCCGGACAGGTTGACCTACAATGAGCAGTTCTTC. Translation: CSVEDLPDRLTYNEQFF.